This TCR beta chain was found in a study of technical replicates of blood from a few donors. The germline CDR1 and CDR2 sequences are MNHNS and SASEGT. Trimming stripped 8 bases from V and 6 bases from J, with 11 bases between. The CDR3 is made up of 11 amino acids. Assay used: immunoSEQ multiplex PCR; TCRdb lists only in-frame clones, some missing. The sample lists 82,000 or so clones, over 90% occurring once. This TCR came from a human donor in good health. The sample taken for sequencing was T cells isolated from PBMCs. The J gene is TRBJ2-7, the V gene TRBV6-1; a weak D match, TRBD1 (5 bases). CDR3 sequence: CASPGKGEQYF. CDR3 DNA: TGTGCCAGCCCAGGGAAGGGCGAGCAGTACTTC.